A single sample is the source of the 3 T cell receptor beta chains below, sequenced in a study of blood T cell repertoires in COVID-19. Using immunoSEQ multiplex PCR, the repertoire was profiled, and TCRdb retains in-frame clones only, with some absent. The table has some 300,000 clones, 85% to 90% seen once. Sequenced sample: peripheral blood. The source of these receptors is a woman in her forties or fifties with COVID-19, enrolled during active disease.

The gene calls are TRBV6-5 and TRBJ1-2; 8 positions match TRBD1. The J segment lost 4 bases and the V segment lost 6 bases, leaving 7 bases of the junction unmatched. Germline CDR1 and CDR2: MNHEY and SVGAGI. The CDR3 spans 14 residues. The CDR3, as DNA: TGTGCCAGCAGCGACAGGGGCGCCGGCTATGGCTACACCTTC. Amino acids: CASSDRGAGYGYTF.

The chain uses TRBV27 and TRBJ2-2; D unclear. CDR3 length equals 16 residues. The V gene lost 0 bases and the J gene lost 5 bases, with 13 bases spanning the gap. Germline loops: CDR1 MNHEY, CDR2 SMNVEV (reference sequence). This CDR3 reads CASSLSRNSPTGELFF. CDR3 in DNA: TGTGCCAGCAGTTTATCGCGAAATAGCCCTACCGGGGAGCTGTTTTTT.

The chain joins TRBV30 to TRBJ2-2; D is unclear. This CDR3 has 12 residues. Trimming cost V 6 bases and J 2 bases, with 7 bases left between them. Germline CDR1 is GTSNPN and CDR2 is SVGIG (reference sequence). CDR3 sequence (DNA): TGTGCCTGTGGACGTAACACCGGGGAGCTGTTTTTT. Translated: CACGRNTGELFF.